Listed below are T cell receptor beta chains from one sample, sequenced in a study of blood T cell repertoires in COVID-19. Using immunoSEQ multiplex PCR, the repertoire was profiled, and TCRdb retains in-frame clones only, with some absent. In the table there are 95,000 to 150,000 clones, around three quarters of which are singletons. The sample taken for sequencing was peripheral blood. These TCRs come from a woman older than 75 with acute or convalescent COVID-19. CDR3s leave out the opening cysteine and the closing phenylalanine or tryptophan. The D gene is left open where the match is weak.

V: TRBV29-1
D: TRBD1
J: TRBJ2-1
CDR3: SANAGGTYNEQF

V: TRBV30
D: TRBD2
J: TRBJ2-5
CDR3: AWSLYSGGETQY

V: TRBV6-2/TRBV6-3
D: TRBD2
J: TRBJ2-1
CDR3: ASSYEAGGYNEQF

V: TRBV7-2
D: NA
J: TRBJ1-3
CDR3: ASSPSRGDGGNTIY

V: TRBV5-1
D: NA
J: TRBJ1-1
CDR3: ASSSDSIVTEAF

V: TRBV5-1
D: NA
J: TRBJ1-4
CDR3: ASSDDRTTNEKLF

V: TRBV2
D: NA
J: TRBJ2-3
CDR3: ASSDRTSTDTQY

V: TRBV30
D: TRBD1
J: TRBJ2-2
CDR3: AWRQGHTGELF

V: TRBV19
D: TRBD1
J: TRBJ2-4
CDR3: ASSRGQGTLLNIQY

V: TRBV7-2
D: NA
J: TRBJ2-5
CDR3: ASSFQGHETQY

V: TRBV2
D: NA
J: TRBJ1-5
CDR3: ASKRTGNQPQH

V: TRBV11-3
D: NA
J: TRBJ2-7
CDR3: ASSFGLSTEQY

V: TRBV7-7
D: TRBD2
J: TRBJ2-7
CDR3: ASSPSGLAGQEQY

V: TRBV7-3
D: TRBD1
J: TRBJ1-5
CDR3: ASSLDRDQPQH

V: TRBV6-1
D: TRBD2
J: TRBJ2-1
CDR3: ASSERKTSVDNEQF

V: TRBV18
D: TRBD1
J: TRBJ2-7
CDR3: ASSPQGQGRVSYEQY

V: TRBV5-8
D: NA
J: TRBJ1-2
CDR3: ASSLGIQGIGYT

V: TRBV2
D: NA
J: TRBJ2-1
CDR3: ASSMGLIYNEQF

V: TRBV15
D: NA
J: TRBJ2-3
CDR3: ATSTKAGSTDTQY

V: TRBV4-2
D: TRBD2
J: TRBJ2-7
CDR3: ASSQESLSGRAGEQY

V: TRBV6-1
D: NA
J: TRBJ1-3
CDR3: ASSDREAGQPTTIY

V: TRBV19
D: NA
J: TRBJ2-5
CDR3: ASSMRASFETQY

V: TRBV5-6
D: NA
J: TRBJ1-2
CDR3: ASRLLGRGGYT

V: TRBV5-1
D: NA
J: TRBJ1-2
CDR3: ASSWTTGSNYGYT

V: TRBV19
D: NA
J: TRBJ1-6
CDR3: ASSVFRDSNSPLH

V: TRBV4-2
D: NA
J: TRBJ1-1
CDR3: ASSQSSRAF

V: TRBV19
D: TRBD1
J: TRBJ1-6
CDR3: ASSALTGGNSPLH

V: TRBV13
D: NA
J: TRBJ1-3
CDR3: ASSRRDSGNTIY

V: TRBV6-5
D: NA
J: TRBJ2-7
CDR3: ASTQYPGSEQY

V: TRBV6-5
D: NA
J: TRBJ2-2
CDR3: ASSYEGTAGELF

V: TRBV14
D: NA
J: TRBJ1-1
CDR3: ASSRRRGGHTEAF

V: TRBV6-5
D: TRBD1
J: TRBJ1-2
CDR3: ASSYGQENYGYT

V: TRBV2
D: NA
J: TRBJ2-1
CDR3: ASSEFLSNEQF

V: TRBV5-1
D: TRBD1
J: TRBJ1-1
CDR3: ASSSQGARDTEAF

V: TRBV2
D: NA
J: TRBJ1-3
CDR3: ASRPQGPGNTIY

V: TRBV18
D: TRBD1
J: TRBJ2-2
CDR3: ASSPRAGGDTGELF

V: TRBV2
D: NA
J: TRBJ1-2
CDR3: ASSVGRVDGYT

V: TRBV2
D: TRBD2
J: TRBJ2-1
CDR3: ATRLAGGPDEQF

V: TRBV7-9
D: TRBD1
J: TRBJ1-2
CDR3: ASSIFGQGVDGYT

V: TRBV11-2
D: NA
J: TRBJ2-7
CDR3: ASSLGQTGPYEQY

V: TRBV19
D: NA
J: TRBJ1-1
CDR3: ASSSPGQMNTEAF

V: TRBV11-1
D: TRBD1
J: TRBJ2-7
CDR3: ASSPTGATYEQY

V: TRBV5-1
D: TRBD1
J: TRBJ1-1
CDR3: ASSLEESGGLAF

V: TRBV29-1
D: NA
J: TRBJ2-2
CDR3: SVSSSSNTGELF

V: TRBV19
D: NA
J: TRBJ1-5
CDR3: ASSIAQGRRQPQH

V: TRBV6-2/TRBV6-3
D: NA
J: TRBJ2-3
CDR3: ASSTDGPDTQY

V: TRBV6-2/TRBV6-3
D: TRBD1
J: TRBJ1-5
CDR3: ASSRQGRRQPQH

V: TRBV30
D: NA
J: TRBJ2-7
CDR3: AWSSGVIPYEQY

V: TRBV7-2
D: TRBD2
J: TRBJ2-1
CDR3: ASSPTSGSLGEQF

V: TRBV11-2
D: NA
J: TRBJ1-2
CDR3: ASSFHGGGLAGYT

V: TRBV6-5
D: TRBD2
J: TRBJ2-7
CDR3: GAGLAGYEQY

V: TRBV19
D: NA
J: TRBJ2-1
CDR3: ASSIFGVYNEQF

V: TRBV5-4
D: TRBD2
J: TRBJ2-5
CDR3: ASSSQASGETQY

V: TRBV5-1
D: NA
J: TRBJ1-1
CDR3: ASSLGREGLNTEAF